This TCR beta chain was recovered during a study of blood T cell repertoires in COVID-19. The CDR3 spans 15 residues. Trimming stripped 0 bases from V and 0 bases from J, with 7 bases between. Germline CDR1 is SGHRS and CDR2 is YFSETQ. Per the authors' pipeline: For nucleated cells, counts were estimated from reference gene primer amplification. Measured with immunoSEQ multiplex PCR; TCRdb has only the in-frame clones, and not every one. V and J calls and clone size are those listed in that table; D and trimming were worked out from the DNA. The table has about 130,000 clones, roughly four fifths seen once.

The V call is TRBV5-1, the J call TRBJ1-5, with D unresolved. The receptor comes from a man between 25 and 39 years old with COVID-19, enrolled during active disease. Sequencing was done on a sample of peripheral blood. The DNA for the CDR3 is TGCGCCAGCAGCTTGGGGGCGAATAGCAATCAGCCCCAGCATTTT. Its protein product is CASSLGANSNQPQHF.